The 24 T cell receptor beta chains below all came from one sample that was sequenced in a study of T cells in Graves' hyperthyroidism and ophthalmopathy. The TCR beta CDR3 regions underwent amplification using RNA transcripts as the source. During a first-round RT-PCR of the TCR CDR3, the HTBI primer set was used. TCRdb ran MiXCR on the multiplex PCR reads and lists one entry per CDR3 protein. The table includes 350,000 or so distinct CDR3 sequences, about 18% detected once. Input material: blood. These receptors were obtained from a woman under 40 with Graves' hyperthyroidism that later progressed to Graves' ophthalmopathy.

The table lists this clonotype with a few counts. The V and J genes are TRBV7-2 and TRBJ1-5; TRBD1 aligns across 8 bases. CDR3 size: 15 residues. Germline V gene data show CDR1 as SGHTA and CDR2 as FQGNSA. Trimming took 7 bases from V and 3 from J; bases not matched to a gene: 8. The CDR3 loop reads CASNTWTGYNQPQHF. The CDR3 nucleotides read TGTGCCAGCAACACCTGGACAGGGTACAATCAGCCCCAGCATTTT.

This clonotype appeared many times. This chain links TRBV2 with TRBJ2-1, with a tentative D call TRBD2 (6 bases). This CDR3 spans 17 amino acids. V was trimmed by 0 bases and J by 1 base, leaving 13 bases between them. From germline, CDR1 is SNHLY and CDR2 FYNNEI. CDR3 sequence: CASSEASAGTSYNEQFF. CDR3 nucleotides: TGTGCCAGCAGTGAAGCTTCTGCGGGAACATCCTACAATGAGCAGTTCTTC.

The chain recombines TRBV24-1 with TRBJ2-2, with 13 bases identical to TRBD2. Losses at the gene ends were 4 bases for V and 4 bases for J; bases not matched to a gene: 5. CDR1 KGHDR and CDR2 SFDVKD come from the germline V gene. This CDR3 is built from 17 residues. The DNA of the CDR3 is TGTGCCACCAGTGACGGGACTAGCGGGATCGGCACCGGGGAGCTGTTTTTT. It translates to CATSDGTSGIGTGELFF.

This clonotype appeared many times. This chain connects TRBV28 to TRBJ2-7; D gene ambiguous. Trimming cost V 0 bases and J 4 bases, with 13 bases left between them. Germline V CDR1 and CDR2: MDHEN, SYDVKM. The length of the CDR3 is 15 residues. CDR3 coding DNA: TGTGCCAGCAGTTTATGGAGTGGATCACCTTACGAGCAGTACTTC. Translated: CASSLWSGSPYEQYF.

This chain uses TRBV10-1 with TRBJ2-7; tentatively, D is TRBD1 or TRBD2 (5 bases each). The CDR3 runs to 12 residues. The germline V gene encodes CDR1 WNHNN and CDR2 SYGVQD (reference sequence). The V and J ends lost 8 bases and 6 bases respectively, with 14 bases between them. This CDR3 reads CASGTNRGEQYF. CDR3 sequence (DNA): TGCGCCAGCGGGACGAACAGAGGCGAGCAGTACTTC.

The table lists this clonotype with many counts. The rearrangement uses TRBV11-2 and TRBJ1-4; tentative D call: TRBD1 (5 bases). Looked up from germline, CDR1 is SGHAT and CDR2 is FQNNGV. The V gene lost 2 bases and the J gene lost 5 bases, with 12 bases spanning the gap. This CDR3 is 15 amino acids long. The CDR3 region has the DNA TGTGCCAGCAGCTTATCGGGACTGCTGAATGAAAAACTGTTTTTT. It yields the protein CASSLSGLLNEKLFF. The complete variable domain, with remaining parts taken from reference TRBV11-2 and TRBJ1-4, reads EAGVAQSPRYKIIEKRQSVAFWCNPISGHATLYWYQQILGQGPKLLIQFQNNGVVDDSQLPKDRFSAERLKGVDSTLKIQPAKLEDSAVYLCASSLSGLLNEKLFFGSGTQLSVL.

This clonotype was seen many times. The chain links TRBV7-9 to TRBJ1-1, with D maybe TRBD1 (6 bases). The CDR3 loop spans 15 amino acids. V was clipped by 3 bases and J by 4 bases, with 15 bases between them. Per the germline V gene, CDR1 is SEHNR and CDR2 is FQNEAQ (reference sequence). The CDR3, as DNA: TGTGCCAGCAGCTTGACAGGCCGCGGTTCCACTGAAGCTTTCTTT. Translated, it gives CASSLTGRGSTEAFF.

As for this clonotype: A much larger clone is a single base away; this may be a read error. The chain joins TRBV20-1 to TRBJ2-7, with D possibly being TRBD2 (5 bases). From germline, CDR1 is DFQATT and CDR2 SNEGSKA (reference sequence). The CDR3 contains 12 residues. The CDR3, as DNA: TGCAGTGCTAGAGAGCTAGCTTACGAGCCGTACTTC. It codes for CSARELAYEPYF.

This clonotype was counted at least ten times. The gene calls are TRBV12-3 or TRBV12-4 and TRBJ2-5; 9 bases are shared with TRBD2. The length of the CDR3 is 15 residues. Trimming at V came to 6 bases and at J to 4 bases, leaving 9 bases not matched to a gene. Here the CDR3 reads CASRQAGGPGETQYF. The CDR3 DNA follows: TGTGCCAGCAGGCAGGCGGGGGGGCCGGGAGAGACCCAGTACTTC.

This clonotype has at least ten counts. This chain links TRBV6-1 with TRBJ1-4, with D possibly TRBD1 on 6 matching bases. V lost 2 bases and J 8 bases, leaving 9 bases between the germline ends. The CDR3 spans 13 residues. Germline CDR1 and CDR2: MNHNS and SASEGT. CDR3 residues: CASSEQGSEKLFF. CDR3 nucleotides: TGTGCCAGCAGTGAACAGGGGTCGGAAAAACTGTTTTTT.

This clonotype has a handful of counts. The chain employs TRBV7-8 and TRBJ2-2; D ambiguous. The CDR3 length is 12 residues. Trimming pared 6 bases from V and 7 bases from J, leaving 9 bases between. Germline CDR1 SGHVS, CDR2 FQNEAQ. The CDR3 sequence is CASSFWGGELFF. Written as DNA, the CDR3 is TGTGCCAGCAGTTTTTGGGGCGGGGAGCTGTTTTTT.

The rearrangement uses TRBV11-2 and TRBJ2-3, with 13 bases fitting TRBD2. V shed 6 bases and J 1 base; nucleotides not matched to a gene: 16. The CDR3 runs to 20 residues. The germline CDR1 and CDR2 sequences are SGHAT and FQNNGV. Here the CDR3 DNA reads TGTGCCAGCAGAGGAATCATTGGGACTAGCGGGACCAAGGGCACAGATACGCAGTATTTT. This sequence encodes CASRGIIGTSGTKGTDTQYF.

This clonotype was found many times. The rearrangement uses TRBV10-3 and TRBJ2-2; D is uncertain. The germline V gene has CDR1 ENHRY and CDR2 SYGVKD. This CDR3 is 11 amino acids long. The V and J ends lost 4 bases and 7 bases respectively, with 4 bases between them. The CDR3 spells CAISGIGELFF. The CDR3 DNA follows: TGTGCCATCAGTGGTATCGGGGAGCTGTTTTTT.

This clonotype was seen many times. The rearrangement joins TRBV5-1 to TRBJ2-7; 10 nucleotides align to TRBD2. The germline V gene has CDR1 SGHRS and CDR2 YFSETQ. This CDR3 contains 15 residues. After removal of 1 base from V and 2 bases from J, the junction contained 3 bases not matched to a gene. CDR3 amino acids: CASSLLGTSAYEQYF. The CDR3, as DNA: TGCGCCAGCAGCTTGTTAGGGACTAGCGCCTACGAGCAGTACTTC.

This clonotype appeared many times. This chain connects TRBV28 to TRBJ2-3; 9 bases line up with TRBD1. Germline assignment: CDR1 MDHEN and CDR2 SYDVKM. The CDR3 is made up of 14 amino acids. Trimming took 6 bases from V and 4 from J; bases not matched to a gene: 5. CDR3: CASREDRGSDTQYF. As DNA, the CDR3 is TGTGCCAGCAGGGAGGACAGGGGATCAGATACGCAGTATTTT.

As to this clonotype: A much larger clone lies a single base off, so this may be a read error. The chain is built from TRBV29-1 and TRBJ1-1; D gene unclear. The length of the CDR3 is 11 residues. CDR1 and CDR2 from the germline V gene are SQVTM and ANQGSEA. The CDR3 coding sequence is TGCGGCGTTCTGGTGAACACTGAAGCTTTCTTT. This gives the protein CGVLVNTEAFF.

In this sample, this clonotype turned up a few times. This chain uses TRBV12-3 or TRBV12-4 with TRBJ2-2, with 8 bases matching TRBD1. The CDR3 has 11 amino acids. J lost 11 bases, V lost 6 bases, and 2 bases had no gene match. The CDR3 region is CASRGQEELFF. CDR3 DNA sequence: TGTGCCAGCAGGGGACAGGAAGAGCTGTTTTTT.

This clonotype was detected ten times or more. This chain connects TRBV6-1 to TRBJ1-4; no definite D call. Per the germline V gene, CDR1 is MNHNS and CDR2 is SASEGT. Between the trimmed V and J ends, which lost 5 bases and 8 bases, there was a span of 18 bases. This CDR3 contains 15 residues. This chain's CDR3 is CASSSVSLSGEKLFF. CDR3 DNA sequence: TGTGCCAGCAGTTCCGTCTCACTCAGTGGGGAAAAACTGTTTTTT.

This clonotype has more than one count but fewer than ten. This chain joins TRBV5-1 and TRBJ2-7; TRBD2 matches 12 bases. CDR1 is SGHRS and CDR2 is YFSETQ in the germline V gene. The CDR3 has 18 residues. Trimming removed 4 bases from V and 3 bases from J; junction bases left unmatched: 14. The CDR3 bases are TGCGCCAGCAGCCAGAGACTAGCGGGAGATCCCCTATACTACGAGCAGTACTTC. This sequence encodes CASSQRLAGDPLYYEQYF.

This clonotype was seen a single time. The chain carries TRBV11-2 and TRBJ2-7; 12 nucleotides line up with TRBD2. The CDR3 is 15 residues long. CDR1 and CDR2 (germline): SGHAT, FQNNGV. J was trimmed by 7 bases and V by 1 base; bases with no gene match: 5. The CDR3, as DNA: TGTGCCAGCAGCTTAGGGACTAGCGGGATAGGGGAGCAGTACTTC. This translates into CASSLGTSGIGEQYF.

This clonotype has a count of ten or more. The rearrangement links TRBV20-1 to TRBJ2-7, with D unclear. CDR3 length: 12 amino acids. CDR1 is DFQATT and CDR2 is SNEGSKA in the germline V gene (reference sequence). Trimming took off 3 bases at V and 2 bases at J, with 8 bases between the two ends. This CDR3 is CSASRRTYEQYF. The CDR3 region has the DNA TGCAGTGCTAGCCGCCGTACCTACGAGCAGTACTTC.

A single count supports this clonotype. This rearrangement joins TRBV2 to TRBJ1-1, with 7 bases aligning to TRBD1. CDR3 size: 17 residues. Germline CDR1 and CDR2: SNHLY and FYNNEI. V shed 7 bases and J 4 bases; nucleotides not matched to a gene: 18. DNA for the CDR3: TGTGCCAGCACTCCATTCGGGACAGAAGTTTATTTCACTGAAGCTTTCTTT. Translating gives CASTPFGTEVYFTEAFF.

Of note for this clonotype: A much bigger clone sits one base away, suggesting this may be a read error. The chain has TRBV3-1 and TRBJ1-5; no firm D call. Germline V gene sequence: CDR1 LGHDT, CDR2 YNNKEL (reference sequence). The CDR3 loop spans 12 amino acids. The CDR3 nucleotides are TGTGCCAGAAGCCAAGAGGGTCAGCCCCAGCATTTT. Protein sequence: CARSQEGQPQHF.

This clonotype was recorded a few times. The chain has TRBV6-1 and TRBJ2-7; D is undetermined. Per germline, CDR1 MNHNS and CDR2 SASEGT. This CDR3 contains 15 residues. The V gene lost 5 bases and the J gene lost 4 bases, with 18 bases spanning the gap. CDR3 sequence reads: CASSSRPGYEYEQYF. CDR3 DNA: TGTGCCAGCAGTTCCCGCCCGGGCTACGAATACGAGCAGTACTTC.